This entry lists 3 T cell receptor beta chains sequenced from one sample in a study of cytomegalovirus exposure and HLA in healthy donors. PCR amplification relied on 60 Vbeta primers (plus 13 Jbeta primers). The data were produced by immunoSEQ multiplex PCR, yet TCRdb's version contains in-frame clones alone and is incomplete. This sample has roughly 98,000 clones, with roughly 74% found just once. Input material: PBMCs. These receptor sequences come from a woman in her 70s in good health and CMV-seropositive.

V usage is TRBV5-1 and J usage is TRBJ2-7; weak D call: TRBD2 (6 bases). V lost 2 bases and J 2 bases, leaving 11 bases between the germline ends. Germline loops: CDR1 SGHRS, CDR2 YFSETQ. The CDR3 contains 14 residues. The CDR3 DNA reads TGCGCCAGCAGCTTTAGCGGCCTACCCTACGAGCAGTACTTC. Residues: CASSFSGLPYEQYF.

V is TRBV6-7 and J is TRBJ1-2; 7 bases agree with TRBD1. TRBV6-7 is annotated as an ORF whose role is uncertain. V was pared by 2 bases and J by 2 bases, with 5 bases of the junction left unmatched. This CDR3 is 15 amino acids long. CDR3 sequence reads: CASSYNRGPNYGYTF. Here the CDR3 DNA reads TGTGCCAGCAGTTACAACAGGGGTCCAAACTATGGCTACACCTTC.

The chain links TRBV7-9 to TRBJ2-7; D uncertain. CDR3 length: 13 residues. The V gene's germline CDR1 is SEHNR and CDR2 FQNEAQ (reference sequence). The V end was cut by 5 bases, the J end by 3 bases, with 11 bases between. The CDR3 protein is CASSLENLYEQYF. CDR3 bases: TGTGCCAGCAGCCTCGAGAATCTCTACGAGCAGTACTTC.